The 14 T cell receptor beta chains listed next were all sequenced from one sample in a study of Ad26.COV2.S vaccination and SARS-CoV-2 variants. The data were produced by immunoSEQ multiplex PCR, yet TCRdb's version contains in-frame clones alone and is incomplete. The sample carries about 480,000 clones, roughly 87% recorded once. Regarding treatment: 15 to 20 received Ad26.COV2.S at low or high dose, single or two shots; about 5 received placebo; per-sample allocation not given. Day 63 after the first vaccine or placebo injection was the time point for sampling. The sample was peripheral blood, taken in a trial of Ad26.COV2.S vaccine versus placebo. These receptors came from a person between 18 and 65 years old who received the Ad26.COV2.S COVID-19 vaccine or a placebo.

Only a few counts were recorded for this clone. The chain joins TRBV6-6 to TRBJ2-7; TRBD2 matches at 13 bases. J lost 12 bases, V lost 2 bases, and 4 bases had no gene match. Germline V gives CDR1 MNHNY, CDR2 SVGAGI (reference sequence). The length of the CDR3 is 13 residues. CDR3 nucleotide sequence: TGTGCCAGCAGTTACGGGACTAGCGGGATTCTGTACTTC. Translation: CASSYGTSGILYF.

The J gene is TRBJ2-1, the V gene TRBV28, with D uncertain. Germline CDR1 reads MDHEN; CDR2 reads SYDVKM. V lost 2 bases to trimming and J lost 4 bases, with 15 bases between them. The CDR3 runs to 16 residues. Here the CDR3 reads CASSLKGSTKYNEQFF. The CDR3 bases are TGTGCCAGCAGTTTAAAAGGTTCTACTAAATACAATGAGCAGTTCTTC.

A remark on this clone: The junction departs from the called germline gene at one end, perhaps through a read error. The rearrangement joins TRBV5-1 to TRBJ1-1; perhaps TRBD1 as D (6 bases). From germline, CDR1 is SGHRS and CDR2 YFSETQ. The CDR3 spans 13 residues. CDR3 sequence (DNA): TGCGCCAGCAGCCCGGGCCAGGGGATCAGACCCCTGTTT. It codes for CASSPGQGIRPLF.

The chain employs TRBV30 and TRBJ2-7, with unresolved D. V lost 2 bases to trimming and J lost 6 bases, with 11 bases between them. The CDR3 runs to 12 residues. Germline CDR1 and CDR2: GTSNPN and SVGIG (reference sequence). CDR3 region: CAWSTNLFEQYF. The DNA for the CDR3 is TGTGCCTGGAGTACCAACCTGTTCGAGCAGTACTTC.

Only one count was recorded for this clone. The chain has TRBV6-2 or TRBV6-3 and TRBJ2-5; a weak D match, TRBD2 (7 bases). The CDR3 has 16 amino acids. CDR1 is MNHEY, CDR2 SVGEGT, per germline. V was shortened by 6 bases and J by 5 bases, with 22 bases between the two germline ends. The CDR3 region is CASSPGGRWRLETQYF. The CDR3 DNA is TGTGCCAGCAGCCCCGGGGGGCGGTGGAGGCTTGAGACCCAGTACTTC.

V and J are TRBV7-9 and TRBJ2-5; D might be TRBD1 (6 bases). V lost 4 bases and J 5 bases, leaving 11 bases between the germline ends. This CDR3 spans 13 amino acids. Germline CDR1 reads SEHNR; CDR2 reads FQNEAQ (reference sequence). DNA of the CDR3: TGTGCCAGCAGCTCAGGGGTATGGGAGACCCAGTACTTC. Amino acids: CASSSGVWETQYF.

This chain joins TRBV7-3 and TRBJ2-2; 9 bases agree with TRBD1. Germline trimming cut 4 bases from V and 5 bases from J; bases unmatched to any gene: 5. The V gene's germline CDR1 is SGHTA and CDR2 FQGTGA. There are 15 residues in the CDR3. The CDR3 protein is CASSSQGARTGELFF. For the CDR3, the DNA is TGTGCCAGCAGCTCACAGGGGGCGCGGACCGGGGAGCTGTTTTTT.

The chain has TRBV5-1 and TRBJ1-2, with 7 bases that match TRBD1. Germline-derived CDR1 and CDR2 are SGHRS and YFSETQ. The CDR3 has 15 amino acids. The ends lost 0 bases at V and 3 bases at J; junction bases unmatched: 5. CDR3 sequence reads: CASSLGPDRDYGYTF. In DNA form, the CDR3 reads TGCGCCAGCAGCTTGGGGCCCGACAGGGACTATGGCTACACCTTC.

The gene calls are TRBV6-1 and TRBJ2-7; D is perhaps TRBD1 (5 bases). Germline lookup yields CDR1 MNHNS and CDR2 SASEGT. The CDR3 is made up of 15 amino acids. V was pared by 1 base and J by 3 bases, with 13 bases between. The CDR3: CASSEGPSGYYEQYF. CDR3 coding DNA: TGTGCCAGCAGTGAAGGCCCCTCAGGGTACTACGAGCAGTACTTC.

The chain carries TRBV10-3 and TRBJ2-7; 10 positions match TRBD1. The junction had 6 bases not matched to a gene; V was cut back by 5 bases and J by 2 bases. CDR1 is ENHRY, CDR2 SYGVKD, per germline. This CDR3 is built from 15 residues. This chain's CDR3 is CAISPGTGVTYEQYF. For the CDR3, the DNA is TGTGCCATCAGTCCCGGGACAGGGGTTACCTACGAGCAGTACTTC.

The chain employs TRBV5-5 and TRBJ1-5; no clear D gene. The CDR3 extends over 14 amino acids. Trimming shortened V by 0 bases and J by 11 bases, and 15 bases separated the two germline ends. Germline values: CDR1 SGHKS, CDR2 YYEKEE (reference sequence). The CDR3 DNA follows: TGTGCCAGCAGCTTGGCTCGGGGAATCAGTACCCAGCATTTT. It yields the protein CASSLARGISTQHF.

As to this clone: The sample holds other DNA sequences that translate to the same CDR3. The chain recombines TRBV19 with TRBJ1-3; no clear D gene. V lost 2 bases and J lost 2, with 7 bases in between. CDR1 LNHDA and CDR2 SQIVND come from the germline V gene (reference sequence). The CDR3 covers 14 residues. CDR3 DNA: TGTGCCAGTAGTATACGGGGAACTGGAAACACCATATATTTT. Protein sequence: CASSIRGTGNTIYF.

This chain links TRBV19 with TRBJ1-3, with D possibly matching TRBD1 (5 bases). The germline V gene encodes CDR1 LNHDA and CDR2 SQIVND (reference sequence). The V and J ends lost 2 bases and 6 bases respectively, with 29 bases between them. The CDR3 covers 20 residues. DNA of the CDR3: TGTGCCAGTAGTATATTATCCTCGGGACCGAGTATGGGCCTAAAAAACACCATATATTTT. Translated, it gives CASSILSSGPSMGLKNTIYF.

This chain uses TRBV7-3 with TRBJ2-6, with a tentative D call TRBD2 (6 bases). Germline CDR1 and CDR2: SGHTA and FQGTGA. The CDR3 is 16 residues long. The ends were cut back, 5 bases at V and 0 bases at J, with 11 bases in the middle. CDR3 residues: CASSPPGVSGANVLTF. In nucleotides, the CDR3 is TGTGCCAGCAGCCCACCGGGGGTCTCTGGGGCCAACGTCCTGACTTTC. Supplemented by reference TRBV7-3 and TRBJ2-6, the full variable domain reads GAGVSQTPSNKVTEKGKYVELRCDPISGHTALYWYRQSLGQGPEFLIYFQGTGAADDSGLPNDRFFAVRPEGSVSTLKIQRTERGDSAVYLCASSPPGVSGANVLTFGAGSRLTVL.